A selection of T cell receptor beta chains follows, all from one sample in a study of radiation and T cells in renal cell carcinoma. Profiled with immunoSEQ multiplex PCR; TCRdb holds only in-frame clones, not every one. The sample consists of roughly 140,000 clones, about 87% of them appearing once. The source material was blood, sampled from a patient whose treatment included radiotherapy and nephrectomy. These receptors all stem from a woman aged 45-65 years with renal cell carcinoma. Both conserved end residues are part of each CDR3. Each record gives: clone size, V gene, D gene, J gene, CDR3 DNA, CDR3 protein. The D gene is left open where the match is weak. Part of the rows lack a size; the others show once, few, many or a class for expanded clones.

>.|TRBV2|.|TRBJ1-1
TGTGCCAGCAGGGCGCGGACGTCGGGGACTGAAGCTTTCTTT
CASRARTSGTEAFF
>.|TRBV7-2|TRBD2|TRBJ2-3
TGTGCCAGCAGCTCTGTTGGACTAGGGGCCGATACGCAGTATTTT
CASSSVGLGADTQYF
>.|TRBV5-1|.|TRBJ1-2
TGCGCCAGCGAACCGGGACAAGGTGGACGGGGCTACACCTTC
CASEPGQGGRGYTF
>.|TRBV5-6|.|TRBJ2-5
TGTGCCAGCAGTTTAACGGGGTACCAAGAGACCCAGTACTTC
CASSLTGYQETQYF
>.|TRBV19|.|TRBJ1-2
TGTGCCAGTAGTATGAAGGGGACCCCTAACTATGGCTACACCTTC
CASSMKGTPNYGYTF
>.|TRBV2|.|TRBJ1-3
TGTGCCAGCAGTGCCCTGACAGGTATCTCTGGAAACACCATATATTTT
CASSALTGISGNTIYF
>.|TRBV18|.|TRBJ1-5
TGTGCCAGCTCACCGGGTTGGGGGAGGAGCAATCAGCCCCAGCATTTT
CASSPGWGRSNQPQHF
>.|TRBV5-1|.|TRBJ1-2
TGCGCCAGCAGCCCTACGGGGCCCGGCTATGGCTACACCTTC
CASSPTGPGYGYTF
>once|TRBV19|.|TRBJ1-5
TGTGCCAGTAGTATAGCGAAGGGGCGGCAGCCCCAGCATTTT
CASSIAKGRQPQHF
>.|TRBV18|TRBD1|TRBJ1-5
TGTGCCAGCTCACCCCTCAGACAGGGGCGGAGTGGTAGCAATCAGCCCCAGCATTTT
CASSPLRQGRSGSNQPQHF
>.|TRBV6-5|.|TRBJ2-7
TGTGCCAGCGGTCTCGGTGGCAGGGGTACCTACGAGCAGTACTTC
CASGLGGRGTYEQYF
>few|TRBV6-8|.|TRBJ2-7
TGTGCCAGCAGTGTGTCTGTTTCCTACGAGCAGTACTTC
CASSVSVSYEQYF
>few|TRBV21-1|.|TRBJ1-1
TGTGCCAGCAGCATACCCACCCTCAACACTGAAGCTTTCTTT
CASSIPTLNTEAFF
>.|TRBV2|.|TRBJ2-1
TGTGCCAGCGGGAAGAGCTCCTACAATGAGCAGTTCTTC
CASGKSSYNEQFF
>.|TRBV9|TRBD2|TRBJ2-5
TGTGCCAGCAGCCCTCGACCGGGGGGGACCCAGTACTTC
CASSPRPGGTQYF
>.|TRBV15|.|TRBJ2-7
TGTGCCACCAGCAGAGATGGCCAGAAGTACTTC
CATSRDGQKYF
>.|TRBV19|.|TRBJ2-7
TGTGCCAGTAGGGAGCAGGGGAGCTACGAGCAGTACTTC
CASREQGSYEQYF
>few|TRBV18|.|TRBJ2-7
TGTGCCAGCTCACCGGACAGTTCCGTCTCCTACGAGCAGTACTTC
CASSPDSSVSYEQYF
>.|TRBV4-1|.|TRBJ2-3
TGCGCCAGCAGCCAAGATAAAAGCACAGATACGCAGTATTTT
CASSQDKSTDTQYF
>.|TRBV9|.|TRBJ1-1
TGTGCCAGCAGCGTAGAATCCCAGGGGATTAGGACTGAAGCTTTCTTT
CASSVESQGIRTEAFF
>.|TRBV18|TRBD1|TRBJ1-1
TGTGCCAGCTCATCAGACAGGGTGAACACTGAAGCTTTCTTT
CASSSDRVNTEAFF
>.|TRBV14|.|TRBJ2-2
TGTGCCAGCAGCGGGCCCGGCCCCGGGGAGCTGTTTTTT
CASSGPGPGELFF
>.|TRBV5-5|TRBD1|TRBJ1-5
TGTGCCAGCAGCTTGGGGGACAGGGGTCGAAATCAGCCCCAGCATTTT
CASSLGDRGRNQPQHF
>.|TRBV6-5|TRBD1|TRBJ2-7
TGTGCCATCAGGGCAGGGGGCTACGAGCAGTACTTC
CAIRAGGYEQYF
>.|TRBV9|.|TRBJ1-3
TGTGCCAGCAGCGTAGCCACAGCTGGAAACACCATATATTTT
CASSVATAGNTIYF
>.|TRBV6-5|.|TRBJ2-5
TGTGCCAGCAGTTACGAGGGAACCGGACAAGAGACCCAGTACTTC
CASSYEGTGQETQYF
>.|TRBV19|.|TRBJ2-3
TGTGCCAGTAGTATAATCCCCGATTACACAGATACGCAGTATTTT
CASSIIPDYTDTQYF
>.|TRBV7-9|.|TRBJ1-3
TGTGCCAGCAGCCCAGGCCTCAGGATCTCTGGAAACACCATATATTTT
CASSPGLRISGNTIYF
>.|TRBV6-1|.|TRBJ1-1
TGTGCCAGCAAGGCAGGCCTGAACACTGAAGCTTTCTTT
CASKAGLNTEAFF
>.|TRBV5-1|TRBD2|TRBJ2-1
TGCGCCAGCAGCCCCCCGGCTCTAGCGGCCTACAATGAGCAGTTCTTC
CASSPPALAAYNEQFF
>.|TRBV11-2|.|TRBJ2-6
TGTGCCAGCAGCGCAAGCCACTCTGGGGCCAACGTCCTGACTTTC
CASSASHSGANVLTF
>.|TRBV10-3|.|TRBJ1-2
TGTGCCAGTAGGGAGGGGCTCTATGGCTACACCTTC
CASREGLYGYTF
>.|TRBV5-1|.|TRBJ2-3
TGCGCCAGCAGCCGAGGATCTGGAGATACGCAGTATTTT
CASSRGSGDTQYF
>.|TRBV18|TRBD1|TRBJ1-2
TGTGCCAGCTCACTCCAGGGGGACGAAGGCTACACCTTC
CASSLQGDEGYTF
>.|TRBV5-1|.|TRBJ2-3
TGCGCCAGCAGCTTGGTGACCGTAAGCACAGATACGCAGTATTTT
CASSLVTVSTDTQYF
>.|TRBV14|.|TRBJ1-1
TGTGCCAGCAGCCCCTCGAGGAGCACTGAAGCTTTCTTT
CASSPSRSTEAFF
>.|TRBV2|.|TRBJ1-2
TGTGCCAGCAGTGGAGGGGTGTATGGCTACACCTTC
CASSGGVYGYTF
>.|TRBV6-6|.|TRBJ2-4
TGTGCCAGCAGTTTCCGGGATGCGGACCTAAACATTCAGTACTTC
CASSFRDADLNIQYF
>once|TRBV7-6|.|TRBJ2-3
TGTGCCAGCAGCTTGTTTGGGACAACTAGCACAGATACGCAGTATTTT
CASSLFGTTSTDTQYF
>.|TRBV7-2|TRBD2|TRBJ2-3
TGTGCCAGCAGCTTAGAAGGCACTAGCGGGGTGGGCACAGATACGCAGTATTTT
CASSLEGTSGVGTDTQYF
>.|TRBV7-3|.|TRBJ1-1
TGTGCCAGCAGCGCAAATGCGGGGGGCCCTAACACTGAAGCTTTCTTT
CASSANAGGPNTEAFF
>few|TRBV19|TRBD1|TRBJ1-5
TGTGCCAGTTCCCCGGGACAGTACAATCAGCCCCAGCATTTT
CASSPGQYNQPQHF
>.|TRBV7-7|.|TRBJ2-3
TGTGCTAGCAGCTTAGCAATTGTTGGGGGTGGCACAGATACGCAGTATTTT
CASSLAIVGGGTDTQYF
>few|TRBV7-8|.|TRBJ1-1
TGTGCCAGCAGCTTAGACAACGGGGGTCCATTGAACACTGAAGCTTTCTTT
CASSLDNGGPLNTEAFF
>.|TRBV30|TRBD1|TRBJ1-2
TGTGCCTGGAGGGGCGGACAGGGTCATGGCTACACCTTC
CAWRGGQGHGYTF
>.|TRBV7-2|.|TRBJ2-4
TGTGCCAGCAGCTTAGTTCAGGGTGACATTCAGTACTTC
CASSLVQGDIQYF
>once|TRBV6-5|.|TRBJ1-5
TGTGCCAGCACCTATCCTCTTCCTAATCAGCCCCAGCATTTT
CASTYPLPNQPQHF
>.|TRBV6-6|TRBD1|TRBJ1-1
TGTGCCAGCACCGCTTCGACAGGGAGGAGGGCAGAAGCTTTCTTT
CASTASTGRRAEAFF
>.|TRBV6-6|.|TRBJ1-6
TGTGCCACTAATAAGGAGGGGCGCGGTAATTCACCCCTCCACTTT
CATNKEGRGNSPLHF
>.|TRBV19|.|TRBJ1-4
TGTGCCAGTAGTATCGAGACAGGCGTGTTACTGTTTTTT
CASSIETGVLLFF
>.|TRBV7-2|.|TRBJ2-7
TGTGCCAGCAGCTTAGGCCCGGGTGGCTACGAGCAGTACTTC
CASSLGPGGYEQYF
>.|TRBV4-3|.|TRBJ1-2
TGCGCCAGCAGCCAAGGGTCTTTAGCGGTAGACCAAGCTAACTATGGCTACACCTTC
CASSQGSLAVDQANYGYTF